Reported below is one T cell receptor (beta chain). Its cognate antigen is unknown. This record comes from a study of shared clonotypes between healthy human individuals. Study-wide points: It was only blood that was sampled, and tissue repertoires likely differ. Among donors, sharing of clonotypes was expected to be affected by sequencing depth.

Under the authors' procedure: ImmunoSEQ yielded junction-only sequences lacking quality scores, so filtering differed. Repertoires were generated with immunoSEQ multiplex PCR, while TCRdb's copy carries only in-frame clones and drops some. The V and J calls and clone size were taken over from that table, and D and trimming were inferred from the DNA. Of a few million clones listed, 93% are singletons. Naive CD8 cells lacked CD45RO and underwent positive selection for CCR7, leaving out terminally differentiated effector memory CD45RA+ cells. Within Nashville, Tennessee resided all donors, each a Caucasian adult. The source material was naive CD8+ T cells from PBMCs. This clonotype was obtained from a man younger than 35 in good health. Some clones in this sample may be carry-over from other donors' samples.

The CDR3 spells CASSSWVGGSATGGWKETQYF. Written as DNA, the CDR3 is TGTGCCAGCAGTTCGTGGGTGGGAGGTTCGGCGACGGGAGGGTGGAAAGAGACCCAGTACTTC. This chain links TRBV27 with TRBJ2-5, with 8 nucleotides matching TRBD2. The CDR3 sequence is 21 residues long. From germline, CDR1 is MNHEY and CDR2 SMNVEV (reference sequence). V lost 4 bases and J lost 3; bases outside the gene matches: 25.